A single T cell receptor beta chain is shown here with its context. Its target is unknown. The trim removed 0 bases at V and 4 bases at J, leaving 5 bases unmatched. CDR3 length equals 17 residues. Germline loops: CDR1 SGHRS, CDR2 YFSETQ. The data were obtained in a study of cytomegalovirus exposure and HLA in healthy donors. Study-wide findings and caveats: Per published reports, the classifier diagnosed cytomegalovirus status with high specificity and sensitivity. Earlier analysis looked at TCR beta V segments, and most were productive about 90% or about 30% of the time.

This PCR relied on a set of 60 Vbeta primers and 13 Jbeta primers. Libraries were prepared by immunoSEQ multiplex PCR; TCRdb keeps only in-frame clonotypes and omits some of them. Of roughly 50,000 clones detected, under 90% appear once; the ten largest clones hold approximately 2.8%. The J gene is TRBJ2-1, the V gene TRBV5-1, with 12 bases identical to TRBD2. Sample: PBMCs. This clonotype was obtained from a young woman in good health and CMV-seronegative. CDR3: CASSLASGRVSYNEQFF. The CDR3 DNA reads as TGCGCCAGCAGCTTGGCTAGCGGGAGGGTATCATACAATGAGCAGTTCTTC.